This is a list of T cell receptor beta chains from one sample in a study of graft-versus-host responses after intestinal transplantation. Produced via immunoSEQ multiplex PCR; TCRdb's table is partial and in-frame only. The sample gives about 38,000 clones, roughly 87% of which show up once; 3% to 4% is in the top ten. The source was PBMCs, collected 1,000 to 1,200 days after transplant. Every receptor here comes from a human patient who received an intestinal transplant, so some T cells may come from the graft donor. The CDR3 runs from the conserved cysteine through the conserved F or W. A D gene is named only where the DNA matches it firmly. For some rows the clone size is stated as once, few or many, or as a class when expanded; others skip it.

j_gene: TRBJ2-7
d_gene: .
len: 13
v_gene: TRBV7-9
abundance: .
CDR3aa: CASSLGGLYEQYF
CDR3nt: TGTGCCAGCAGCTTAGGTGGTCTCTACGAGCAGTACTTC

j_gene: TRBJ1-2
d_gene: TRBD1
len: 15
v_gene: TRBV19
abundance: .
CDR3aa: CASRPGQSFNYGYTF
CDR3nt: TGTGCCAGCCGACCGGGACAGAGTTTTAACTATGGCTACACCTTC

j_gene: TRBJ1-4
d_gene: .
len: 16
v_gene: TRBV28
abundance: .
CDR3aa: CASKGPTAATNEKLFF
CDR3nt: TGTGCCAGCAAGGGCCCAACCGCGGCAACTAATGAAAAACTGTTTTTT

j_gene: TRBJ1-2
d_gene: .
len: 15
v_gene: TRBV6-6
abundance: .
CDR3aa: CASSYTPPRSSGYTF
CDR3nt: TGTGCCAGCAGTTACACCCCACCTCGTAGTTCTGGCTACACCTTC

j_gene: TRBJ2-7
d_gene: .
len: 15
v_gene: TRBV4-2
abundance: .
CDR3aa: CASSQEAGSSYEQYF
CDR3nt: TGTGCCAGCAGCCAAGAGGCGGGGAGCTCCTACGAGCAGTACTTC

j_gene: TRBJ2-5
d_gene: .
len: 14
v_gene: TRBV4-1
abundance: .
CDR3aa: CASSPQGAGETQYF
CDR3nt: TGCGCCAGCAGCCCCCAGGGAGCGGGAGAGACCCAGTACTTC

j_gene: TRBJ1-5
d_gene: .
len: 16
v_gene: TRBV19
abundance: once
CDR3aa: CASSRDALYSNQPQHF
CDR3nt: TGTGCCAGTAGCCGGGATGCCCTTTATAGCAATCAGCCCCAGCATTTT

j_gene: TRBJ1-1
d_gene: TRBD1
len: 14
v_gene: TRBV11-3
abundance: .
CDR3aa: CASSPGTGNTEAFF
CDR3nt: TGTGCCAGCAGCCCGGGGACAGGGAACACTGAAGCTTTCTTT

j_gene: TRBJ2-7
d_gene: .
len: 13
v_gene: TRBV28
abundance: .
CDR3aa: CASSLLGGGEQYF
CDR3nt: TGTGCCAGCAGTTTATTAGGGGGGGGCGAGCAGTACTTC

j_gene: TRBJ2-5
d_gene: TRBD1
len: 15
v_gene: TRBV6-1
abundance: few
CDR3aa: CASTPGTGDSETQYF
CDR3nt: TGTGCCAGCACCCCCGGGACAGGGGATTCAGAGACCCAGTACTTC

j_gene: TRBJ2-3
d_gene: TRBD1
len: 16
v_gene: TRBV5-6
abundance: .
CDR3aa: CASSSQPGQVTDTQYF
CDR3nt: TGTGCCAGCAGCTCACAACCGGGACAGGTCACAGATACGCAGTATTTT

j_gene: TRBJ2-1
d_gene: .
len: 17
v_gene: TRBV7-2
abundance: .
CDR3aa: CASSLGGGLGSYNEQFF
CDR3nt: TGTGCCAGCAGCTTAGGGGGTGGACTGGGATCCTACAATGAGCAGTTCTTC

j_gene: TRBJ1-1
d_gene: .
len: 15
v_gene: TRBV6-1
abundance: .
CDR3aa: CASSEGAGPNTEAFF
CDR3nt: TGTGCCAGCAGTGAAGGGGCAGGGCCCAACACTGAAGCTTTCTTT

j_gene: TRBJ2-5
d_gene: .
len: 16
v_gene: TRBV5-4
abundance: .
CDR3aa: CASSPGEGPAQETQYF
CDR3nt: TGTGCCAGCAGCCCGGGTGAGGGACCGGCGCAAGAGACCCAGTACTTC

j_gene: TRBJ1-4
d_gene: TRBD1
len: 15
v_gene: TRBV10-2
abundance: .
CDR3aa: CASSDIQGLKEKLFF
CDR3nt: TGCGCCAGCAGTGATATACAGGGGCTCAAGGAAAAACTGTTTTTT

j_gene: TRBJ2-7
d_gene: .
len: 11
v_gene: TRBV29-1
abundance: .
CDR3aa: CSVEKGYEQYF
CDR3nt: TGCAGCGTTGAAAAAGGGTACGAGCAGTACTTC

j_gene: TRBJ1-2
d_gene: TRBD1
len: 17
v_gene: TRBV5-1
abundance: once
CDR3aa: CASSLGTGSPRNYGYTF
CDR3nt: TGCGCCAGCAGCTTGGGGACAGGGAGTCCACGTAACTATGGCTACACCTTC

j_gene: TRBJ2-1
d_gene: .
len: 15
v_gene: TRBV2
abundance: .
CDR3aa: CASRLQAQGYNEQFF
CDR3nt: TGTGCCAGCAGACTACAGGCCCAGGGTTACAATGAGCAGTTCTTC

j_gene: TRBJ2-1
d_gene: .
len: 15
v_gene: TRBV28
abundance: once
CDR3aa: CASSPTGVEGDEQFF
CDR3nt: TGTGCCAGCAGCCCCACGGGGGTTGAGGGTGATGAGCAGTTCTTC

j_gene: TRBJ2-3
d_gene: .
len: 15
v_gene: TRBV6-6
abundance: .
CDR3aa: CASIDGHPRTDTQYF
CDR3nt: TGTGCCAGCATCGACGGACACCCCAGGACAGATACGCAGTATTTT

j_gene: TRBJ2-7
d_gene: .
len: 13
v_gene: TRBV19
abundance: .
CDR3aa: CASSVDLGNEQYF
CDR3nt: TGTGCCAGTAGTGTGGACCTAGGTAACGAGCAGTACTTC

j_gene: TRBJ1-1
d_gene: .
len: 14
v_gene: TRBV9
abundance: .
CDR3aa: CASSVVAEGSEAFF
CDR3nt: TGTGCCAGCAGCGTAGTGGCGGAGGGGTCGGAAGCTTTCTTT

j_gene: TRBJ1-3
d_gene: TRBD1
len: 13
v_gene: TRBV6-4
abundance: .
CDR3aa: CASSEGADRGSYF
CDR3nt: TGTGCCAGCAGTGAGGGGGCAGACAGGGGTTCATATTTT

j_gene: TRBJ1-1
d_gene: .
len: 13
v_gene: TRBV7-9
abundance: .
CDR3aa: CASSFGGGSEAFF
CDR3nt: TGTGCCAGCAGCTTCGGGGGAGGGTCTGAAGCTTTCTTT

j_gene: TRBJ1-3
d_gene: .
len: 16
v_gene: TRBV19
abundance: once
CDR3aa: CASSIILSSSGNTIYF
CDR3nt: TGTGCCAGTAGTATTATTCTATCGAGCTCTGGAAACACCATATATTTT

j_gene: TRBJ2-7
d_gene: .
len: 12
v_gene: TRBV6-1
abundance: .
CDR3aa: CASSDRFYEQYF
CDR3nt: TGTGCCAGCAGTGACAGATTCTACGAGCAGTACTTC

j_gene: TRBJ2-5
d_gene: .
len: 15
v_gene: TRBV6-5
abundance: .
CDR3aa: CASSYSGWGEETQYF
CDR3nt: TGTGCCAGCAGTTACTCGGGTTGGGGGGAAGAGACCCAGTACTTC

j_gene: TRBJ1-2
d_gene: .
len: 13
v_gene: TRBV28
abundance: .
CDR3aa: CASSFRGPGGYTF
CDR3nt: TGTGCCAGCAGTTTCAGAGGCCCCGGGGGCTACACCTTC

j_gene: TRBJ2-1
d_gene: TRBD2
len: 15
v_gene: TRBV28
abundance: .
CDR3aa: CASSGAGGPGNEQFF
CDR3nt: TGTGCCAGCAGTGGAGCGGGAGGGCCGGGAAATGAGCAGTTCTTC

j_gene: TRBJ2-3
d_gene: TRBD1
len: 15
v_gene: TRBV5-6
abundance: .
CDR3aa: CASSFRDRGTDTQYF
CDR3nt: TGTGCCAGCAGCTTTAGGGACAGGGGCACAGATACGCAGTATTTT

j_gene: TRBJ2-1
d_gene: .
len: 15
v_gene: TRBV7-3
abundance: .
CDR3aa: CASSPTTRRKYEQFF
CDR3nt: TGTGCCAGCAGCCCCACGACGAGGAGGAAGTATGAGCAGTTCTTC

j_gene: TRBJ1-3
d_gene: .
len: 15
v_gene: TRBV5-1
abundance: .
CDR3aa: CASSIEGGSGNTIYF
CDR3nt: TGCGCCAGCAGTATTGAGGGGGGCTCTGGAAACACCATATATTTT

j_gene: TRBJ1-4
d_gene: TRBD1
len: 16
v_gene: TRBV4-1
abundance: .
CDR3aa: CASSSAGTATNEKLFF
CDR3nt: TGCGCCAGCAGCAGCGCAGGGACAGCAACTAATGAAAAACTGTTTTTT

j_gene: TRBJ2-3
d_gene: .
len: 14
v_gene: TRBV6-1
abundance: .
CDR3aa: CASSEGLGGVTQYF
CDR3nt: TGTGCCAGCAGTGAAGGGCTCGGGGGAGTCACGCAGTATTTT

j_gene: TRBJ1-2
d_gene: .
len: 14
v_gene: TRBV15
abundance: .
CDR3aa: CATSGEAFNYGYTF
CDR3nt: TGTGCCACCAGTGGGGAAGCTTTCAACTATGGCTACACCTTC

j_gene: TRBJ2-5
d_gene: TRBD2
len: 15
v_gene: TRBV7-3
abundance: .
CDR3aa: CASSLSGTSGETQYF
CDR3nt: TGTGCCAGCAGCCTCTCCGGGACTAGTGGAGAGACCCAGTACTTC

j_gene: TRBJ1-5
d_gene: .
len: 13
v_gene: TRBV6-5
abundance: .
CDR3aa: CASSPRPNQPQHF
CDR3nt: TGTGCCAGCAGCCCCCGTCCTAATCAGCCCCAGCATTTT

j_gene: TRBJ2-1
d_gene: TRBD2
len: 17
v_gene: TRBV6-1
abundance: .
CDR3aa: CASSELGGVAGYNEQFF
CDR3nt: TGTGCCAGCAGTGAATTGGGTGGAGTAGCGGGGTACAATGAGCAGTTCTTC

j_gene: TRBJ2-5
d_gene: .
len: 19
v_gene: TRBV7-9
abundance: .
CDR3aa: CASSRQAGGATVRGETQYF
CDR3nt: TGTGCCAGCAGCCGGCAGGCCGGTGGAGCTACCGTAAGGGGGGAGACCCAGTACTTC

j_gene: TRBJ1-1
d_gene: .
len: 16
v_gene: TRBV13
abundance: once
CDR3aa: CASSFPSGTAGREAFF
CDR3nt: TGTGCCAGCAGCTTCCCCTCCGGGACCGCGGGACGTGAAGCTTTCTTT

j_gene: TRBJ2-7
d_gene: TRBD2
len: 13
v_gene: TRBV28
abundance: .
CDR3aa: CASSSGLGYEQYF
CDR3nt: TGTGCCAGCAGTTCCGGACTAGGGTACGAGCAGTACTTC

j_gene: TRBJ2-7
d_gene: TRBD1
len: 13
v_gene: TRBV10-2
abundance: .
CDR3aa: CASRGQGPYEQYF
CDR3nt: TGCGCCAGCAGGGGACAGGGACCCTACGAGCAGTACTTC

j_gene: TRBJ1-4
d_gene: TRBD1
len: 16
v_gene: TRBV4-1
abundance: .
CDR3aa: CASSQDRTGLMKKLFF
CDR3nt: TGCGCCAGCAGCCAAGACCGGACAGGCCTAATGAAAAAACTGTTTTTT

j_gene: TRBJ1-1
d_gene: .
len: 14
v_gene: TRBV6-4
abundance: .
CDR3aa: CASSDAGANTEAFF
CDR3nt: TGTGCCAGCAGTGATGCGGGGGCAAACACTGAAGCTTTCTTT